One and the same sample provided the 9 T cell receptor beta chains below, sequenced in a study of Ad26.COV2.S vaccination and SARS-CoV-2 variants. Measured with immunoSEQ multiplex PCR; TCRdb has only the in-frame clones, and not every one. The data show around 400,000 clones, roughly 80% seen once. Documented treatment: roughly 18 received Ad26.COV2.S at low or high dose, single or two shots; roughly five received placebo; per-sample allocation not given. Day 63 following the first vaccine or placebo injection was when the samples were taken. The sequenced sample was peripheral blood, obtained in a trial of Ad26.COV2.S vaccine versus placebo. Every receptor here comes from a person aged 18-65 years who received the Ad26.COV2.S COVID-19 vaccine or a placebo.

The CDR3 coding sequence is TGTGCCAGCAGTTTATTTGGGTACGCGGGACAGGGGGCTTCTGGGGCCAACGTCCTGACTTTC. Translation: CASSLFGYAGQGASGANVLTF. The V gene is TRBV27, the J gene TRBJ2-6, with 12 bases that match TRBD1. This CDR3 has 21 residues. After removal of 1 base from V and 1 base from J, the junction contained 11 bases not matched to a gene. Germline values: CDR1 MNHEY, CDR2 SMNVEV (reference sequence).

The rearrangement uses TRBV5-1 and TRBJ2-7, with 7 nucleotides matching TRBD1. CDR1 and CDR2 from the germline V gene are SGHRS and YFSETQ. There are 16 residues in the CDR3. The V and J ends lost 4 bases and 1 base, in that order; junction bases with no gene match: 11. The CDR3 nucleotides read TGCGCCAGCAGCCCGGATGGGACAGTCTTATCCTACGAGCAGTACTTC. Residues: CASSPDGTVLSYEQYF. Together with reference TRBV5-1 and TRBJ2-7, the CDR3 gives the full variable domain: KAGVTQTPRYLIKTRGQQVTLSCSPISGHRSVSWYQQTPGQGLQFLFEYFSETQRNKGNFPGRFSGRQFSNSRSEMNVSTLELGDSALYLCASSPDGTVLSYEQYFGPGTRLTVT.

V is TRBV30 and J is TRBJ2-5; D perhaps matches TRBD2 (5 bases). Trimming stripped 5 bases from V and 5 bases from J, with 18 bases between. This CDR3 region has 14 residues. From germline, CDR1 is GTSNPN and CDR2 SVGIG (reference sequence). The CDR3 loop reads CAWGEGTGVETQYF. CDR3 bases: TGTGCCTGGGGAGAGGGTACCGGGGTGGAGACCCAGTACTTC.

The rearrangement links TRBV2 to TRBJ2-2; no clear D gene. This CDR3 comprises 14 residues. Germline CDR1 SNHLY, CDR2 FYNNEI. With 5 bases removed from V and 7 bases from J, the gap between germline ends came to 14 bases. The CDR3 sequence is CASSRSAEIGELFF. CDR3 in DNA: TGTGCCAGCAGTAGGTCGGCAGAGATCGGGGAGCTGTTTTTT.

The chain joins TRBV10-3 to TRBJ1-6, with 12 bases aligning to TRBD1. The V segment lost 6 bases and the J segment 2 bases; nucleotides outside the gene matches: 5. Germline CDR1 and CDR2: ENHRY and SYGVKD. The length of the CDR3 is 17 residues. The CDR3 nucleotides are TGTGCCATCAGGGGGGGACAGGGGGCCCCCTATAATTCACCCCTCCACTTT. It yields the protein CAIRGGQGAPYNSPLHF.

The chain is built from TRBV18 and TRBJ2-2, with no clear D. Germline V gene sequence: CDR1 KGHSH, CDR2 LQKENI. The CDR3 spans 14 residues. Deletions cut 1 base from V and 2 bases from J, with 5 bases between. DNA of the CDR3: TGTGCCAGCTCACCACTGCCTAACACCGGGGAGCTGTTTTTT. Protein: CASSPLPNTGELFF.

The chain employs TRBV3-1 (or the pseudogene TRBV3-2) and TRBJ2-7; maybe TRBD2 (7 bases). V lost 4 bases and J 6 bases, leaving 22 bases between the germline ends. The length of the CDR3 is 16 residues. Germline lookup yields CDR1 LGHDT and CDR2 YNNKEL (reference sequence). The CDR3 nucleotides are TGTGCCAGCAGCCCCCTGGGGGGGGCGCGAAGTGGCGAGCAGTACTTC. Encoded protein: CASSPLGGARSGEQYF.

The chain uses TRBV6-2 or TRBV6-3 and TRBJ2-1; D call uncertain. The germline V gene has CDR1 MNHEY and CDR2 SVGEGT. The germline V and J ends were trimmed by 2 bases and 3 bases, with 14 bases remaining between them. CDR3 size: 16 residues. This CDR3 reads CASSYELWTYYNEQFF. CDR3 DNA sequence: TGTGCCAGCAGTTACGAGCTGTGGACGTACTACAATGAGCAGTTCTTC.

The rearrangement uses TRBV29-1 and TRBJ1-2; 7 positions match TRBD1. Germline lookup yields CDR1 SQVTM and CDR2 ANQGSEA. The length of the CDR3 is 21 residues. V lost 1 base to trimming and J lost 0 bases; unmatched junction nucleotides: 23. The CDR3 coding sequence is TGCAGCGTTGAAGGTCCGACAGGGACGGACCCCTTTGTCGGAGCTAACTATGGCTACACCTTC. Amino acid sequence: CSVEGPTGTDPFVGANYGYTF.